The T cell receptor (beta chain) described here comes from a study of blood T cell repertoires in COVID-19. At the level of the study: From the United States, Italy and Spain came samples of acute and convalescent COVID-19.

How the authors handled the data: Reference gene primer amplification gave estimated nucleated cell counts. TCRdb's table, derived via immunoSEQ multiplex PCR, lists solely in-frame clones and lacks some. V and J calls plus clone size are reproduced from that table; the DNA served to infer D and trimming. The sample has a few hundred thousand clones, roughly 90% seen once. Recruits, aged roughly 18 to 95 years, lived in roughly 22 US areas. Self-reported history from a screening survey and questionnaire set each donor's cohort. Input material: PBMCs or T cells enriched from blood (not recorded which). The clonotype comes from a woman aged 40 to 50 who had recovered from COVID-19.

CDR3 in DNA: TGTGCCAGCAAACTCCGACAGGGGAAAAGCAATCAGCCCCAGCATTTT. As protein: CASKLRQGKSNQPQHF. The chain joins TRBV27 to TRBJ1-5; TRBD1 matches at 8 bases. The CDR3 runs to 16 residues. With V trimmed by 7 bases and J by 1 base, 9 bases remained unmatched. CDR1 is MNHEY and CDR2 is SMNVEV in the germline V gene (reference sequence).